The clone carrying this TCR beta chain has at least ten counts. The antigen remains unidentified. The data are from a study of T cells after yellow fever vaccination. Study as a whole: Preparation of the low-cell-number fractions used SMART-Seq v4 Ultra Low Input. Findings and caveats of the study: Clones that expanded after primary vaccination mostly reappeared after the booster (around 96% CD4, 75% to 90% CD8).

Production of TCR cDNA was by 5'RACE template switching, which also added a universal primer site and UMIs. TCRdb re-called the 5' RACE reads with MiXCR, one entry per CDR3 protein. The sample lists about 220,000 distinct CDR3 sequences; less than 3.5% were seen once. V lost 1 base, J lost 2 bases, and 8 bases lay in between. The CDR3 runs to 14 residues. Germline V gene data show CDR1 as SGHTA and CDR2 as FQGNSA. The genes are TRBV7-2 and TRBJ2-5; D is ambiguous. The origin of this receptor is a man younger than 35 who received the YFV17D yellow fever vaccine. The specimen comprised CD4+ T cells sorted from PBMCs, sampled 10 days after the yellow fever booster vaccination. The CDR3 loop reads CASSLGAVQETQYF. The CDR3, as DNA: TGTGCCAGCAGCTTAGGGGCCGTACAAGAGACCCAGTACTTC.